The 21 T cell receptor beta chains reported below all come from one sample, sequenced in a study of T-cell memory formation after mild COVID-19. TCRdb itself ran the 5' RACE reads through MiXCR, one entry per CDR3 protein. The sample has 300,000 to 350,000 distinct CDR3 sequences; roughly 13% are singletons. The sequenced sample was PBMCs or a T cell subset sorted from them (not recorded which). These receptors came from a man younger than 35 who had mild COVID-19 (a few samples of this study predate the infection). Cell type and time point are not known.

The chain carries TRBV9 and TRBJ2-5, with 7 bases identical to TRBD2. V dropped 4 bases and J dropped 5; count of bases not matched to a gene: 14. The germline V gene encodes CDR1 SGDLS and CDR2 YYNGEE. CDR3 length equals 16 residues. The CDR3 nucleotides are TGTGCCAGCAGCCCCACCTCGGGGACTACTTTTGAGACCCAGTACTTC. Residues: CASSPTSGTTFETQYF.

This clonotype was detected only a few times. CDR3: CASSSGLAGSTQYF. The CDR3 coding sequence is TGTGCCAGCAGCTCGGGACTAGCGGGGAGTACGCAGTATTTT. This chain connects TRBV7-2 to TRBJ2-3; the match to TRBD2 covers 13 bases. CDR1 SGHTA and CDR2 FQGNSA come from the germline V gene. This CDR3 contains 14 residues. The trim removed 4 bases at V and 8 bases at J, leaving 3 bases unmatched. Using reference TRBV7-2 and TRBJ2-3 for the parts outside the CDR3, the full variable domain is GAGVSQSPSNKVTEKGKDVELRCDPISGHTALYWYRQSLGQGLEFLIYFQGNSAPDKSGLPSDRFSAERTGGSVSTLTIQRTQQEDSAVYLCASSSGLAGSTQYFGPGTRLTVL.

The sample holds many counts of this clonotype. The genes are TRBV29-1 and TRBJ2-1, with 10 bases that match TRBD1. The CDR3 runs to 15 residues. Trimming at V came to 6 bases and at J to 4 bases, leaving 9 bases not matched to a gene. The germline gives CDR1 SQVTM, CDR2 ANQGSEA. This CDR3 reads CSVRGGQGTYNEQFF. As DNA, the CDR3 is TGCAGCGTCCGCGGGGGACAGGGGACGTACAATGAGCAGTTCTTC.

This clonotype was counted many times. The gene calls are TRBV5-1 and TRBJ1-1; perhaps TRBD1 as D (5 bases). Germline CDR1 SGHRS, CDR2 YFSETQ. The CDR3 totals 14 residues. V was trimmed by 0 bases and J by 3 bases, leaving 9 bases between them. The CDR3 DNA is TGCGCCAGCAGCTTGGTGGGGGTGGACACTGAAGCTTTCTTT. Protein product: CASSLVGVDTEAFF.

This chain links TRBV4-3 with TRBJ1-1; 10 bases align to TRBD1. The CDR3 sequence is 18 residues long. Looked up from germline, CDR1 is LGHNA and CDR2 is YSLEER. With 1 base clipped from V and 2 bases from J, the junction kept 10 bases outside the gene matches. The CDR3 sequence is CASSQGFWDRGSNTEAFF. The CDR3 DNA reads as TGCGCCAGCAGCCAAGGATTTTGGGACAGGGGCTCCAACACTGAAGCTTTCTTT.

This chain links TRBV4-1 with TRBJ2-5, with 8 nucleotides matching TRBD1. This CDR3 has 16 amino acids. CDR1 and CDR2 (germline): MGHRA, YSYEKL. J lost 5 bases, V lost 0 bases, and 8 bases had no gene match. The chain's CDR3 is CASSQDSGQGAETQYF. The CDR3 DNA sequence: TGCGCCAGCAGCCAAGATTCCGGCCAGGGGGCCGAGACCCAGTACTTC.

J is TRBJ2-1 and V is TRBV4-3; D is undetermined. This CDR3 is 14 amino acids long. Germline assignment: CDR1 LGHNA and CDR2 YSLEER. The ends were cut back, 0 bases at V and 10 bases at J, with 13 bases in the middle. CDR3 nucleotide sequence: TGCGCCAGCAGCCAAGAACGACGCTCAGGCGAGCAGTTCTTC. Translated, it gives CASSQERRSGEQFF.

This clonotype occurred a few times. The gene calls are TRBV29-1 and TRBJ2-1, with D perhaps TRBD1 or TRBD2 (5 bases each). V gave up 4 bases and J gave up 15 bases, with 13 bases separating them. This CDR3 has 10 residues. Germline V CDR1 and CDR2: SQVTM, ANQGSEA. The CDR3 nucleotides are TGCAGCGTTGGGGACGAGGTATGGTTCTTC. This gives the protein CSVGDEVWFF.

The sample holds a few counts of this clonotype. The chain is built from TRBV28 and TRBJ2-7; D might be TRBD2 (5 bases). Germline-derived CDR1 and CDR2 are MDHEN and SYDVKM. The CDR3 is 13 residues long. V was trimmed by 6 bases and J by 3 bases, leaving 12 bases between them. CDR3 protein: CASSPGVGYEQYV. CDR3 DNA sequence: TGTGCCAGCAGCCCCGGGGTCGGCTACGAGCAGTACGTC.

The genes are TRBV18 and TRBJ1-2; perhaps TRBD1 as D (5 bases). V gave up 3 bases and J gave up 0 bases, with 11 bases separating them. The germline V gene encodes CDR1 KGHSH and CDR2 LQKENI. This CDR3 contains 15 residues. The DNA of the CDR3 is TGTGCCAGCTCACCCCCAGGGATAACTAACTATGGCTACACCTTC. It encodes CASSPPGITNYGYTF.

This clonotype has a handful of counts. This chain joins TRBV18 and TRBJ1-4; D gene uncertain. CDR3 length equals 15 residues. Germline lookup yields CDR1 KGHSH and CDR2 LQKENI. V lost 0 bases, J lost 5 bases, and 10 bases lay in between. The CDR3 is CASSPPGYPNEKLFF. In DNA, the CDR3 is TGTGCCAGCTCACCACCGGGGTATCCGAATGAAAAACTGTTTTTT.

The V and J genes are TRBV7-6 and TRBJ2-1; 10 bases match TRBD2. Trimming at V came to 3 bases and at J to 10 bases, leaving 9 bases not matched to a gene. The CDR3 runs to 15 residues. CDR1 is SGHVS and CDR2 is FNYEAQ in the germline V gene. In nucleotides, the CDR3 is TGTGCCAGCAGCTTGAGGCTAGCGGGACTAGCGGAGCAGTTCTTC. Its protein product is CASSLRLAGLAEQFF.

This chain connects TRBV7-9 to TRBJ2-3; the D is unclear. V gave up 5 bases and J gave up 2 bases, with 17 bases separating them. In germline, CDR1 is SEHNR, CDR2 FQNEAQ (reference sequence). The CDR3 contains 16 residues. In DNA, the CDR3 is TGTGCCAGCAGCACGACGGACGGGTTGGTCACAGATACGCAGTATTTT. It codes for CASSTTDGLVTDTQYF.

The V and J genes are TRBV29-1 and TRBJ2-5, with D possibly matching TRBD1 (6 bases). Deletions cut 1 base from V and 5 bases from J, with 17 bases between. The CDR3 totals 15 residues. CDR1 is SQVTM and CDR2 is ANQGSEA in the germline V gene. The CDR3 nucleotides read TGCAGCGTTGAAGGGCCGACAGGCGTCAGCGAGACCCAGTACTTC. Protein: CSVEGPTGVSETQYF.

At least ten counts were recorded for this clonotype. The chain carries TRBV12-3 or TRBV12-4 and TRBJ2-1, with a tentative D call TRBD1 (7 bases). The germline V and J ends were trimmed by 11 bases and 4 bases, with 18 bases remaining between them. This CDR3 has 14 residues. DNA of the CDR3: TGTGCCGTTTATCAGGGGGGAGGATACAATGAGCAGTTCTTC. Encoded protein: CAVYQGGGYNEQFF.

This clonotype was seen repeatedly, ten times or more. The V call is TRBV20-1, the J call TRBJ1-2; D remains unclear. Trimming cost V 7 bases and J 5 bases, with 11 bases left between them. CDR1 DFQATT and CDR2 SNEGSKA come from the germline V gene (reference sequence). The CDR3 is made up of 11 amino acids. CDR3 nucleotides: TGCAGTGACGGCTCCCTTTATGGCTACACCTTC. Amino acids: CSDGSLYGYTF.

This clonotype was seen only a few times. The chain is built from TRBV7-3 and TRBJ2-6; D gene uncertain. Germline CDR1 and CDR2: SGHTA and FQGTGA. The germline V and J ends were trimmed by 0 bases and 0 bases, with 6 bases remaining between them. The CDR3 contains 16 residues. CDR3 sequence reads: CASSLTGSSGANVLTF. As DNA, the CDR3 is TGTGCCAGCAGCTTAACGGGTAGCTCTGGGGCCAACGTCCTGACTTTC.

This chain joins TRBV29-1 and TRBJ1-1; D is possibly TRBD1 (5 bases). The CDR3 has 14 amino acids. Trimming cost V 7 bases and J 4 bases, with 19 bases left between them. CDR1 and CDR2 (germline): SQVTM, ANQGSEA. The CDR3 loop is CSGSAGSVGTEAFF. CDR3 in DNA: TGCAGCGGCTCTGCAGGGTCGGTCGGCACTGAAGCTTTCTTT.

V usage is TRBV7-2 and J usage is TRBJ2-5, with 12 bases lining up with TRBD1. In germline, CDR1 is SGHTA, CDR2 FQGNSA. The CDR3 spans 17 residues. V lost 1 base to trimming and J lost 5 bases; unmatched junction nucleotides: 8. In DNA form, the CDR3 reads TGTGCCAGCAGCTTAGACGGGACAGGGGGCCCCAAGGAGACCCAGTACTTC. Translated, it gives CASSLDGTGGPKETQYF.

This sequence joins TRBV7-9 and TRBJ1-5, with TRBD1 identical over 7 bases. The CDR3 covers 15 residues. The V gene's germline CDR1 is SEHNR and CDR2 FQNEAQ (reference sequence). Unmatched junction bases numbered 6, after V lost 4 bases and J lost 3 bases. The CDR3 nucleotides read TGTGCCAGCAGCTCGTCGACAGGGCTCAATCAGCCCCAGCATTTT. It yields the protein CASSSSTGLNQPQHF.

The V call is TRBV9, the J call TRBJ1-1; D is possibly TRBD1 (6 bases). The ends were cut back, 1 base at V and 1 base at J, with 11 bases in the middle. Germline V CDR1 and CDR2: SGDLS, YYNGEE. The CDR3 is 15 residues long. CDR3 sequence (DNA): TGTGCCAGCAGCGTATCCAGAGGGGGGAACACTGAAGCTTTCTTT. This codes for CASSVSRGGNTEAFF.